This TCR beta chain was recovered during a study of T cell responses to AZD1222 COVID-19 vaccine (dated by TCRdb to the early 2020s). In the study overall: AZD1222 recipients whose second dose came at about 4 weeks and those whose second dose came at about 12 weeks were combined into one group, since spike-specific TCR depth and breadth did not differ between the two schedules. Trial participants were enrolled by age into subgroups of 18-55, 56-69 and 70-plus years, and 148, 28 and 57 TCR-sequenced participants, respectively, were included in these subgroups. A total of 233 trial participants underwent TCR sequencing, of whom roughly 210 had received two doses of AZD1222 and some 25 had received two doses of the MenACWY control vaccine. On the study overall, not on this receptor specifically: The whole spike protein was spanned by vaccine-associated CD4 TCRs, and dominant responses were seen in regions 160-218 and 743-854. A significant rise in spike-specific TCR breadth and depth was observed after two AZD1222 doses relative to day 0 and relative to MenACWY recipients. Participants were mostly white British, with more females than males. The authors suggested clonal diversity may have been underestimated. Only five or six AZD1222 recipients were SARS-CoV-2 seropositive at baseline, limiting conclusions about previously exposed vaccinees. In the small 56-69-year group, the increase in depth fell short of significance, most likely because of low power. Reportedly, almost half of the unique spike-specific TCRs recognized epitopes lying outside the regions that are mutated in the B.1.351 and B.1.1.7 variants. Because no day 14 peak-response samples were available, repertoires were characterized only after the peak T cell response.

V is pared back by 3 bases and J by 6 bases, with 11 bases lying between the germline termini. The CDR3, cysteine through phenylalanine, is 13 amino acids long. Only the CDR3 portion is preserved as DNA: 39 bases, with reading frame beginning at the first base. Reading the germline V gene (reference sequence) gives CDR1 LNHNV and CDR2 YYDKDF. The CDR3 regions of human TCRbeta chains were subjected to immunosequencing. For the original study's pipeline: Repertoire TCRs were checked for matches against a reference library of SARS-CoV-2-specific TCRs that had been generated using the MIRA antigen-specificity platform. Breadth was defined as the fraction of unique TCRs that were SARS-CoV-2-associated, and depth was defined as the fraction of total T cells that were SARS-CoV-2-associated. Using the MIRA data, each spike-specific TCR was assigned both to the spike region to which the TCR was reactive and to a CD4 or CD8 class. Log10-transformed breadth and depth values were compared by one-way ANOVA with Sidak's multiple comparisons tests. TCRdb retrieved this table from immuneACCESS and kept in-frame rearrangements only. Not all clones are present; in checked studies, unresolved V genes account for under half, and no reason is known for the remainder. The V and J calls and clone size are taken from that table; D and trimming were inferred from the DNA. This sample is represented by roughly 250,000 clones; more than 80% of them were singletons. Approximately 0.52% of the sample is held by the ten biggest clonotypes.

Points on this clone: No cognate antigen has been identified for it. Per-base quality was not reported, and no clone a single base away is much larger than it.

What this sample's time point label stands for: baseline before first vaccination. Samples from vaccinated people were obtained from the UK trials COV001 and COV002, which included a single-blind randomized controlled phase 2/3 trial of AZD1222 (ChAdOx1 nCoV-19) in healthy adults. Trial participant PBMC samples were collected at day 0 and day 28 after the second dose for TCRbeta chain sequencing. This receptor chain uses TRBV15 and TRBJ1-2; TRBD1 is a possible D gene, resting on 6 matching bases. The material sequenced was peripheral blood, taken on day 0 of AZD1222 vaccination. The sequence derives from an adult in good health. CDR3 loop: CATSRARQDGYTF. The DNA is TGTGCCACCAGCAGGGCTAGACAGGATGGCTACACCTTC.